This T cell receptor beta chain was documented in a study of blood T cell repertoires in COVID-19. The overall study: The analysed material was cDNA or gDNA that came from T cells, B-cell-depleted T cells, or PBMCs.

As handled by the study authors: Quantification of nucleated cells was approximated via reference gene primer amplification. Repertoires were generated with immunoSEQ multiplex PCR, while TCRdb's copy carries only in-frame clones and drops some. From that table come the V and J calls and clone size; the DNA was used to work out D and trimming. The repertoire consists of under 200,000 clones, with 65% to 90% occurring once and the leading ten covering about 1.6%. Germline V gives CDR1 LGHDT, CDR2 YNNKEL (reference sequence). The V end lost 3 bases, the J end lost 5 bases, and 16 bases lay between the germline ends. The CDR3 runs 15 residues.

The chain links TRBV3-1 (or the pseudogene TRBV3-2) to TRBJ1-2; a weak D match, TRBD1 (5 bases). This receptor was obtained from a human donor in a cohort sampled during active COVID-19. The sample was peripheral blood. Here the CDR3 DNA reads TGTGCCAGCAGCCAGCAGGCGGGGGGTGGTTATGGCTACACCTTC. This encodes CASSQQAGGGYGYTF.